The TCR beta chain under discussion was sequenced for a study of vaccination and CD4 T cells after COVID-19. On the study more broadly: Overlapping spike peptides of SARS-CoV-2, HCoV-NL63, HCoV-OC43 and HCoV-229E were used, and cells were stimulated with them.

The germline gives CDR1 MNHNS, CDR2 SASEGT. V lost 2 bases and J lost 3, with 14 bases in between. The CDR3 contains 15 residues. Oncomine TCR Beta short-read sequencing was applied to DNA from cultured CD4+ T cells. Genomic DNA was taken out of cultured CD4+ T cells by extraction. TCRdb used MiXCR to reprocess the PCR reads, holding one entry per CDR3 protein. The sample lists around 16,000 distinct CDR3 sequences; roughly 46% were seen once. Treatment in this sample: approximately nine-day PBMC culture with coronavirus spike peptide pools or control peptides (ViraFEST assay). Before TCRs were sequenced, ViraFEST expanded antigen-specific T cells with peptide pools. On this clonotype itself: Its antigen remains unidentified.

This receptor was obtained from a human donor who had recovered from COVID-19. J is TRBJ2-7 and V is TRBV6-1; tentatively, D is TRBD2 (5 bases). The sequencing input was CD4+ T cells from blood, cultured in vitro. CDR3 sequence: CASSERADGLYEQYF. The DNA of the CDR3 is TGTGCCAGCAGTGAACGTGCGGACGGACTCTACGAGCAGTACTTC.